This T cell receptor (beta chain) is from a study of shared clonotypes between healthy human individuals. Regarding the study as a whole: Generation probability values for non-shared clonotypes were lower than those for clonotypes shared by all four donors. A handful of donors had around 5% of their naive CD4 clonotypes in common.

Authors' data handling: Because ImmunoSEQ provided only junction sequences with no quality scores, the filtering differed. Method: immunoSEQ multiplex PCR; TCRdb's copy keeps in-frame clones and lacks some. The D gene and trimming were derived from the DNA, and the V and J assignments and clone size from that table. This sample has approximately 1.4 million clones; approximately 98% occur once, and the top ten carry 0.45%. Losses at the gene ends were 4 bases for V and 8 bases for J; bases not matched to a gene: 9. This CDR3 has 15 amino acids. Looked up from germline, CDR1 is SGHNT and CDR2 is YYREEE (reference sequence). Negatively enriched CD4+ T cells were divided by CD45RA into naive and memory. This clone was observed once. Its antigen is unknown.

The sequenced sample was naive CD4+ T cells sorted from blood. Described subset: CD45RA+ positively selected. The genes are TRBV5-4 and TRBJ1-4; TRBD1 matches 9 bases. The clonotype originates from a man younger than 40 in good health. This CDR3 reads CASSPGGTGYEKLFF. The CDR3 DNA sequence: TGTGCCAGCAGCCCGGGAGGGACAGGGTACGAAAAACTGTTTTTT.